What follows is one T cell receptor beta chain and its context. What it recognizes is unknown. The sample comes from a study of regulatory T cells in long-lasting Graves disease. Study findings and constraints: Persistent patients had a count of shared public clonotypes (roughly 2,500) that exceeded that of new patients (966). Accuracy might have suffered from few samples. Persistent disease was characterized by preferential usage of TRBV28, TRBJ1-2 and TRBJ2-5.

V lost 1 base and J 1 base, leaving 10 bases between the germline ends. CDR1 LGHDT and CDR2 YNNKEL come from the germline V gene (reference sequence). The CDR3 is made up of 15 amino acids. Time point denoted: persistent/refractory GD, antithyroid drugs over 5 years with positive TRAb. RNA from PBMCs was the source of the TCR library. Arm-PCR of CDR3 regions and iRepertoire HTBI primers were the basis on which TCR beta libraries were built. TCRdb independently ran MiXCR on the multiplex PCR reads; one entry per CDR3 protein. The repertoire holds about 660,000 distinct CDR3 sequences, with around 32% as singletons.

This sequence joins TRBV3-1 and TRBJ2-5, with D unresolved. Here the sequenced sample was peripheral blood mononuclear cells (PBMCs), taken when the disease was refractory, from a patient treated with antithyroid drugs. This sequence was found in a female donor with Graves disease. The CDR3 region is CASSQGGTAQETQYF. Written as DNA, the CDR3 is TGTGCCAGCAGCCAAGGGGGAACAGCCCAAGAGACCCAGTACTTC.